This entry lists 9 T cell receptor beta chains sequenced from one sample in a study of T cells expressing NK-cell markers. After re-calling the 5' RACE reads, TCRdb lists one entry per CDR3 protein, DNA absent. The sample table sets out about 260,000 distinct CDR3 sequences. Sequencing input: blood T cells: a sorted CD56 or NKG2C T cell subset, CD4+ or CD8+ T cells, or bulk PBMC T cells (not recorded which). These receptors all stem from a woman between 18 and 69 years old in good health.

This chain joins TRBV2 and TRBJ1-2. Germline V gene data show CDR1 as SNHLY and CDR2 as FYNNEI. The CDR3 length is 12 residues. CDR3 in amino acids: CASRTLNYGYTF.

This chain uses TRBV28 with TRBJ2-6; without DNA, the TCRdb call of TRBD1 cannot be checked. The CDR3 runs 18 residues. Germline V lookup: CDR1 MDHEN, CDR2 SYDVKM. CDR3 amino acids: CASSSTGTGSSGANVLTF.

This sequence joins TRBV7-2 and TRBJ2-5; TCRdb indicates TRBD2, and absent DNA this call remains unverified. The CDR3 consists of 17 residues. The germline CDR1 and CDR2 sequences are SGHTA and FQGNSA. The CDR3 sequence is CASSPRQTSGHKETQYF.

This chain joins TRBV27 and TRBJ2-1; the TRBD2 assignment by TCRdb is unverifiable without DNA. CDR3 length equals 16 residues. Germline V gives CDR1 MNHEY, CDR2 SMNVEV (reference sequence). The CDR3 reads CASSSSRLAAYNEQFF.

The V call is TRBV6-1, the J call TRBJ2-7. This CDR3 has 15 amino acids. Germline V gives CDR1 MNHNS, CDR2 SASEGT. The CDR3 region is CASSGAGYGSYEQYF.

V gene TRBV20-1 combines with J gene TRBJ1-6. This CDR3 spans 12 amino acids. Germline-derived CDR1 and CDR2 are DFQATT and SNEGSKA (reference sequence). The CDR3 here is CSARRDNSPLHF.

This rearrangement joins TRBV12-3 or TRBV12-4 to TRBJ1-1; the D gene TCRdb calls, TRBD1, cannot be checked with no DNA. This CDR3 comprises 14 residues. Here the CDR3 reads CASSTQGLGTEAFF.

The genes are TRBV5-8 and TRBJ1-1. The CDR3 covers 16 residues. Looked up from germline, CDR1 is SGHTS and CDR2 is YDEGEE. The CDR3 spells CASSPLEVLFYTEAFF.

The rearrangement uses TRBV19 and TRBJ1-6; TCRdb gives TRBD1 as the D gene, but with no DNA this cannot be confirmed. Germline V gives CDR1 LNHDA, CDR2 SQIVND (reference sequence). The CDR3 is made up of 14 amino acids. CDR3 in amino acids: CASTPQDRPAPLHF.